The 32 T cell receptor beta chains presented below share a single source sample, sequenced in a study of T cells in Graves' hyperthyroidism and ophthalmopathy. TCR beta CDR3 regions were amplified from RNA. In the first-round RT-PCR of the TCR CDR3, the HTBI primer set was used. TCRdb re-called the multiplex PCR reads through MiXCR, storing one row per CDR3 protein. This table has some 460,000 distinct CDR3 sequences, around a sixth appearing once. Sample: blood. These TCRs come from a woman younger than 35 with Graves' hyperthyroidism.

There are many counts of this clonotype. The chain is built from TRBV3-2 and TRBJ1-4; no DNA check was done on the table's D call, TRBD1. TRBV3-2 is a pseudogene. There are 18 residues in the CDR3. CDR3 DNA sequence: TGTGCCAGCAGCCAACAAACCGGGACAGGGGCAATTAATGAAAAACTGTTTTTT. Protein sequence: CASSQQTGTGAINEKLFF.

Here the CDR3 reads CASSYYGRGRETQYF. The CDR3 DNA sequence: TGTGCCAGCAGTTACTACGGCAGGGGTAGGGAGACCCAGTACTTC. The chain links TRBV6-2 or TRBV6-3 to TRBJ2-5; D is perhaps TRBD1 (6 bases). The CDR3 length is 15 residues. V lost 1 base and J lost 5, with 14 bases in between. Germline loops: CDR1 MNHEY, CDR2 SVGEGT.

The J gene is TRBJ2-3, the V gene TRBV20-1, with TRBD2 matching 9 bases. The CDR3 loop spans 14 amino acids. With V trimmed by 3 bases and J by 5 bases, 6 bases remained unmatched. Germline loops: CDR1 DFQATT, CDR2 SNEGSKA (reference sequence). CDR3 amino acids: CSASVAGAGDTQYF. In nucleotides, the CDR3 is TGCAGTGCTAGCGTAGCGGGAGCTGGAGATACGCAGTATTTT.

The rearrangement joins TRBV4-2 to TRBJ1-6, with 7 bases aligning to TRBD1. The V segment lost 0 bases and the J segment 5 bases; nucleotides outside the gene matches: 1. The CDR3 runs to 15 residues. The germline V gene encodes CDR1 LGHNA and CDR2 YNFKEQ. The CDR3: CASSQDGTDNSPLHF. CDR3 in DNA: TGTGCCAGCAGCCAAGATGGGACAGATAATTCACCCCTCCACTTT.

This chain connects TRBV12-3 or TRBV12-4 to TRBJ1-4; no definite D call. The V and J ends lost 3 bases and 10 bases respectively, with 9 bases between them. The CDR3 contains 12 residues. The CDR3 sequence: CASSLSMGKLFF. Written as DNA, the CDR3 is TGTGCCAGCAGTTTGTCGATGGGAAAACTGTTTTTT.

This clonotype was recorded a few times. The rearrangement joins TRBV3-1 to TRBJ2-5, with 8 bases fitting TRBD2. This CDR3 region has 16 residues. Unmatched junction bases numbered 11, after V lost 4 bases and J lost 4 bases. CDR1 LGHDT and CDR2 YNNKEL come from the germline V gene (reference sequence). The CDR3 coding sequence is TGTGCCAGCAGCCCGGAGGGGCGACTAGCGTTAGAGACCCAGTACTTC. It is translated as CASSPEGRLALETQYF.

With regard to this clonotype: This may come from a read error, since a much larger clone is one base off. The rearrangement joins TRBV28 to TRBJ2-2; D uncertain. Germline CDR1 MDHEN, CDR2 SYDVKM. Trimming shortened V by 4 bases and J by 6 bases, and 12 bases separated the two germline ends. The CDR3 covers 14 residues. The CDR3 is CASSSLRESGELFF. CDR3 nucleotides: TGTGCCAGCAGTTCCCTCAGAGAGTCCGGGGAGCTGTTTTTT.

This clonotype was counted between two and nine times. The V call is TRBV11-2, the J call TRBJ2-1; weak D call: TRBD2 (5 bases). Germline V gives CDR1 SGHAT, CDR2 FQNNGV. V gave up 5 bases and J gave up 8 bases, with 13 bases separating them. This CDR3 is built from 13 residues. The CDR3 bases are TGTGCCAGCAGCCAAGATCGGGGTCATGAGCAGTTCTTC. This gives the protein CASSQDRGHEQFF.

This chain uses TRBV20-1 with TRBJ2-7, with a weak D call TRBD2 (6 bases). Germline CDR1 and CDR2: DFQATT and SNEGSKA (reference sequence). The CDR3 is 17 amino acids. V lost 3 bases to trimming and J lost 1 base, with 22 bases between them. The CDR3 coding sequence is TGCAGTGCTAGTGTAAACCTCCGGGACTTACCATCCTACGAGCAGTACTTC. Protein: CSASVNLRDLPSYEQYF.

This clonotype has at least ten counts. V is TRBV3-1 and J is TRBJ2-7, with 8 positions matching TRBD2. CDR1 and CDR2 (germline): LGHDT, YNNKEL (reference sequence). V dropped 3 bases and J dropped 2; count of bases not matched to a gene: 9. CDR3 length equals 16 residues. The CDR3 nucleotides are TGTGCCAGCAGCCATCCCGGGACTAGATCTCCCTACGAGCAGTACTTC. Its translation is CASSHPGTRSPYEQYF.

Here the CDR3 reads CASSEGAASNQPQHF. In DNA form, the CDR3 reads TGTGCCAGCAGTGAAGGGGCAGCAAGCAATCAGCCCCAGCATTTT. The chain couples TRBV6-1 to TRBJ1-5; D is uncertain. V was trimmed by 1 base and J by 1 base, leaving 8 bases between them. This CDR3 is 15 amino acids long. The germline CDR1 and CDR2 sequences are MNHNS and SASEGT.

This clonotype was counted at least ten times. This chain joins TRBV11-2 and TRBJ1-4, with D tentatively TRBD1 (6 bases). This CDR3 comprises 16 residues. V gave up 5 bases and J gave up 0 bases, with 13 bases separating them. The V gene's germline CDR1 is SGHAT and CDR2 FQNNGV. CDR3 sequence reads: CASSTWGGATNEKLFF. The DNA of the CDR3 is TGTGCCAGCAGCACCTGGGGGGGCGCAACTAATGAAAAACTGTTTTTT.

The table lists this clonotype with many counts. The J gene is TRBJ1-1, the V gene TRBV27; 7 nucleotides agree with TRBD1. There are 16 residues in the CDR3. The V gene's germline CDR1 is MNHEY and CDR2 SMNVEV (reference sequence). The J segment lost 4 bases and the V segment lost 1 base, leaving 9 bases of the junction unmatched. The chain's CDR3 is CASSLLDGGGFTEAFF. The CDR3 DNA reads as TGTGCCAGCAGTTTATTGGATGGAGGGGGCTTCACTGAAGCTTTCTTT.

The chain combines TRBV6-2 or TRBV6-3 with TRBJ2-2; 8 positions agree with TRBD2. The germline CDR1 and CDR2 sequences are MNHEY and SVGEGT. The CDR3 is 16 residues long. V was pared by 5 bases and J by 4 bases, with 9 bases of the junction left unmatched. The CDR3 DNA follows: TGTGCCAGCAGTGTAACAGCGGGGGTTACCACCGGGGAGCTGTTTTTT. It codes for CASSVTAGVTTGELFF.

V and J are TRBV29-1 and TRBJ2-3; the match to TRBD2 covers 9 bases. The length of the CDR3 is 15 residues. V lost 6 bases, J lost 5 bases, and 12 bases stayed unmatched. CDR1 and CDR2 from the germline V gene are SQVTM and ANQGSEA. The CDR3 DNA follows: TGCAGCGTGGAGGGACTAGCAAATACGGGAGATACGCAGTATTTT. Translating gives CSVEGLANTGDTQYF.

The chain uses TRBV19 and TRBJ2-6; possible D gene TRBD1, 6 bases. The CDR3 is 16 amino acids. The germline gives CDR1 LNHDA, CDR2 SQIVND (reference sequence). With 4 bases removed from V and 0 bases from J, the gap between germline ends came to 10 bases. The CDR3 spells CASSRTGNSGANVLTF. In nucleotides, the CDR3 is TGTGCCAGTAGTAGAACAGGGAACTCTGGGGCCAACGTCCTGACTTTC.

In its sample, this clonotype was seen many times. This sequence joins TRBV28 and TRBJ2-3, with 7 bases that match TRBD1. The V segment lost 2 bases and the J segment 6 bases; nucleotides outside the gene matches: 2. The CDR3 runs 13 residues. The V gene's germline CDR1 is MDHEN and CDR2 SYDVKM. In DNA, the CDR3 is TGTGCCAGCAGTTTAGACAGGGAGGATACGCAGTATTTT. It is translated as CASSLDREDTQYF.

This clonotype was counted ten times or more. The rearrangement joins TRBV13 to TRBJ2-7, with TRBD1 matching 7 bases. CDR3 length: 15 residues. J gave up 3 bases and V 8 bases, and 13 bases lay outside the gene matches. Germline values: CDR1 PRHDT, CDR2 FYEKMQ (reference sequence). The CDR3 DNA reads TGTGCCAGCGGACGACAGGGCAAAGGCCTCTACGAGCAGTACTTC. Its translation is CASGRQGKGLYEQYF.

This clonotype was seen only a few times. The chain recombines TRBV27 with TRBJ1-2; no reliable D call. Trimming removed 4 bases at V and 4 bases at J, with 13 bases between. The CDR3 extends over 14 amino acids. Germline V gene data show CDR1 as MNHEY and CDR2 as SMNVEV (reference sequence). The CDR3 loop reads CASSSIQSPYGYTF. CDR3 sequence (DNA): TGTGCCAGCAGTTCCATACAGTCTCCCTATGGCTACACCTTC.

In this sample, this clonotype turned up many times. The rearrangement links TRBV28 to TRBJ1-5; D perhaps matches TRBD1 (5 bases). The CDR3 length is 17 residues. The germline gives CDR1 MDHEN, CDR2 SYDVKM. V lost 6 bases and J 2 bases, leaving 20 bases between the germline ends. The CDR3 nucleotides read TGTGCCAGCAGACTCCCTCAGGGAAGTGGTCGCAATCAGCCCCAGCATTTT. It encodes CASRLPQGSGRNQPQHF.

This clonotype was picked up a small number of times. The chain is built from TRBV5-1 and TRBJ2-2, with 7 bases matching TRBD1. The CDR3 has 15 residues. V shed 0 bases and J 3 bases; nucleotides not matched to a gene: 2. The germline V gene encodes CDR1 SGHRS and CDR2 YFSETQ. The CDR3 DNA is TGCGCCAGCAGCTTGGCCGGGACAGACACCGGGGAGCTGTTTTTT. Amino acids: CASSLAGTDTGELFF.

This clonotype was counted many times. The rearrangement uses TRBV5-1 and TRBJ2-1; D not resolved. Trimming cost V 4 bases and J 3 bases, with 14 bases left between them. CDR3 length: 15 amino acids. Germline loops: CDR1 SGHRS, CDR2 YFSETQ. The CDR3 loop is CASSGSGGDYNEQFF. CDR3 DNA: TGCGCCAGCAGCGGAAGTGGTGGAGACTACAATGAGCAGTTCTTC.

This chain connects TRBV27 to TRBJ2-2; D unresolved. CDR1 MNHEY and CDR2 SMNVEV come from the germline V gene (reference sequence). The CDR3 has 17 amino acids. Between the trimmed V and J ends, which lost 0 bases and 4 bases, there was a span of 15 bases. This chain's CDR3 is CASSLSPGLGFTGELFF. The CDR3 coding sequence is TGTGCCAGCAGTTTATCGCCTGGGCTAGGCTTCACCGGGGAGCTGTTTTTT.

This rearrangement joins TRBV20-1 to TRBJ2-5; D remains ambiguous. Germline V gene data show CDR1 as DFQATT and CDR2 as SNEGSKA (reference sequence). This CDR3 is 13 amino acids long. V dropped 3 bases and J dropped 4 bases, with 12 bases sitting between them. The CDR3 loop is CSARLVVGETQYF. The CDR3 region has the DNA TGCAGTGCTAGGCTAGTAGTCGGAGAGACCCAGTACTTC.

The chain combines TRBV5-6 with TRBJ1-1; possibly TRBD1 for D (5 bases). The ends were cut back, 0 bases at V and 8 bases at J, with 11 bases in the middle. CDR1 and CDR2 from the germline V gene are SGHDT and YYEEEE. The CDR3 is 13 residues long. The CDR3 here is CASSLGGWGEAFF. CDR3 coding DNA: TGTGCCAGCAGCTTGGGGGGGTGGGGGGAAGCTTTCTTT.

There are many counts of this clonotype. J is TRBJ2-1 and V is TRBV11-2; D is ambiguous. This CDR3 spans 17 amino acids. The V and J ends lost 4 bases and 1 base respectively, with 17 bases between them. The germline CDR1 and CDR2 sequences are SGHAT and FQNNGV. This CDR3 reads CASSYHPGLRSYNEQFF. In DNA, the CDR3 is TGTGCCAGCAGCTACCATCCCGGGTTAAGGTCCTACAATGAGCAGTTCTTC.

CDR3 sequence reads: CASSFLWGNEQFF. The CDR3 nucleotides read TGTGCCAGCAGCTTTTTATGGGGGAATGAGCAGTTCTTC. The chain employs TRBV7-3 and TRBJ2-1, with D tentatively TRBD1 or TRBD2 (5 bases each). Per germline, CDR1 SGHTA and CDR2 FQGTGA. The CDR3 runs 13 residues. V shed 3 bases and J shed 7 bases, with 10 bases lying between them.

This clonotype was counted between two and nine times. The chain combines TRBV2 with TRBJ1-6; TRBD1 might be the D (5 bases). The CDR3 is 15 residues long. The germline V and J ends were trimmed by 2 bases and 19 bases, with 24 bases remaining between them. Looked up from germline, CDR1 is SNHLY and CDR2 is FYNNEI. CDR3: CASSEWGGLATPLHF. The CDR3 bases are TGTGCCAGCAGTGAATGGGGGGGACTTGCCACACCTTTACACTTT.

Only a few counts were recorded for this clonotype. This chain connects TRBV7-9 to TRBJ1-1; no clear D gene. V was cut by 0 bases and J by 6 bases, with 20 bases left in between. The length of the CDR3 is 17 residues. The germline V gene has CDR1 SEHNR and CDR2 FQNEAQ (reference sequence). The CDR3 nucleotides are TGTGCCAGCAGCTTAGCCCAACTAATGGGTAAGGGCTCTGAAGCTTTCTTT. Its protein product is CASSLAQLMGKGSEAFF.

This clonotype occurred many times. V is TRBV5-1 and J is TRBJ2-5, with 10 bases lining up with TRBD2. CDR1 is SGHRS and CDR2 is YFSETQ in the germline V gene. CDR3 length: 17 amino acids. V gave up 0 bases and J gave up 5 bases; unmatched junction bases: 10. The CDR3: CASSLGLAGEVWETQYF. The CDR3 bases are TGCGCCAGCAGCTTGGGGCTAGCGGGGGAAGTTTGGGAGACCCAGTACTTC.

The chain carries TRBV2 and TRBJ2-2; 7 positions agree with TRBD1. V lost 9 bases and J lost 6; bases outside the gene matches: 10. The CDR3 runs 14 residues. In germline, CDR1 is SNHLY, CDR2 FYNNEI. The CDR3 DNA reads TGTGCCAGATCCCATACAGGGGTGGCCGGGGAGCTGTTTTTT. Translated, it gives CARSHTGVAGELFF.

In its sample, this clonotype was seen many times. J is TRBJ1-1 and V is TRBV12-3 or TRBV12-4, with 7 bases matching TRBD1. The CDR3 is made up of 14 amino acids. V lost 5 bases and J lost 4; bases outside the gene matches: 7. CDR3 nucleotides: TGTGCCAGCAGTCCTTTCAGGGGGAGCACTGAAGCTTTCTTT. Its translation: CASSPFRGSTEAFF.